Below, 18 T cell receptor beta chains from the same sample are listed, as sequenced in a study of shared clonotypes between healthy human individuals (dated by TCRdb to about 2020). Library preparation was by the immunoSEQ multiplex PCR assay. Entries here come from immuneACCESS through TCRdb and include only in-frame sequences with V and J called. Some clones fail to appear in such tables; in the studies checked, an unresolved V gene covers under half of the shortfall, and the cause of the remainder is unknown. A total of over 850,000 clones appear in this sample, 75% to 80% of them only once. The ten top clones hold more than 0.5% of the sample. The sample was memory CD4+ T cells from PBMCs. Taken with the paper, the label for cell subset or site translates to: CD45RA-negative fraction. The source of these receptors is a man in his late teens or twenties in good health. Some clones in this sample may be carry-over from other donors' samples.

The sample holds a few counts of this clone. The chain uses TRBV18 and TRBJ1-1; TRBD1 matches 11 bases. The CDR3 spans 18 residues. Trimming removed 1 base from V and 1 base from J; junction bases left unmatched: 8. Germline CDR1 KGHSH, CDR2 LQKENI. CDR3 loop: CASSPRLDRGPGNTEAFF. CDR3 DNA sequence: TGTGCCAGCTCACCACGACTGGACAGGGGGCCCGGGAACACTGAAGCTTTCTTT.

This clone was observed a handful of times. In the same sample, other DNA sequences code for this CDR3. The chain uses TRBV11-3 and TRBJ1-1, with D unresolved. V shed 3 bases and J shed 0 bases, with 5 bases lying between them. The V gene's germline CDR1 is SGHNT and CDR2 YENEEA. The CDR3 runs 13 residues. The CDR3, as DNA: TGTGCCAGCAGCTTTAGTCTGAACACTGAAGCTTTCTTT. It yields the protein CASSFSLNTEAFF.

The V call is TRBV12-5, the J call TRBJ2-7; D uncertain. This CDR3 region has 13 residues. Per the germline V gene, CDR1 is LGHNT and CDR2 is FRNRAP. Between the trimmed V and J ends, which lost 6 bases and 2 bases, there was a span of 11 bases. CDR3 sequence reads: CASGAGPTYEQYF. CDR3 in DNA: TGTGCTAGTGGGGCCGGGCCCACCTACGAGCAGTACTTC.

For this clone: Within the sample, other DNA sequences also encode this same CDR3. The V call is TRBV28, the J call TRBJ1-4; no clear D. Germline V gene lookup returns CDR1 MDHEN and CDR2 SYDVKM. This CDR3 is built from 12 residues. V lost 3 bases, J lost 6 bases, and 5 bases lay in between. Written as DNA, the CDR3 is TGTGCCAGCAGTTTTAGGGATGAAAAACTGTTTTTT. It yields the protein CASSFRDEKLFF. The complete variable domain, with remaining parts taken from reference TRBV28 and TRBJ1-4, reads DVKVTQSSRYLVKRTGEKVFLECVQDMDHENMFWYRQDPGLGLRLIYFSYDVKMKEKGDIPEGYSVSREKKERFSLILESASTNQTSMYLCASSFRDEKLFFGSGTQLSVL.

V is TRBV7-2 and J is TRBJ1-2, with no clear D. Trimming pared 2 bases from V and 7 bases from J, leaving 8 bases between. Germline lookup yields CDR1 SGHTA and CDR2 FQGNSA. CDR3 size: 12 residues. DNA for the CDR3: TGTGCCAGCAGCTTACACGTTCGTGGCTACACCTTC. Translating gives CASSLHVRGYTF.

The chain couples TRBV7-9 to TRBJ2-7; TRBD2 matches at 11 bases. V was clipped by 3 bases and J by 3 bases; unmatched bases: 4. The CDR3 loop spans 15 amino acids. The V gene's germline CDR1 is SEHNR and CDR2 FQNEAQ (reference sequence). CDR3 sequence (DNA): TGTGCCAGCAGCTTTCCCGGGACTAGCGGCTACGAGCAGTACTTC. Protein sequence: CASSFPGTSGYEQYF.

The rearrangement uses TRBV6-4 and TRBJ2-3; no clear D. The germline gives CDR1 MRHNA, CDR2 SNTAGT. There are 15 residues in the CDR3. With 3 bases removed from V and 2 bases from J, the gap between germline ends came to 12 bases. CDR3 DNA sequence: TGTGCCAGCAGTGAAACTGGGTTGGACACAGATACGCAGTATTTT. Residues: CASSETGLDTDTQYF.

This clone was detected many times. The chain recombines TRBV7-3 with TRBJ2-5; 7 bases align to TRBD2. The germline V gene encodes CDR1 SGHTA and CDR2 FQGTGA. The V gene end was trimmed by 2 bases and the J gene end by 2 bases; junction bases not matched to a gene: 8. CDR3 length: 16 residues. Here the CDR3 reads CASSLSPSGTQETQYF. The CDR3 DNA sequence: TGTGCCAGCAGCTTATCCCCTAGCGGAACACAAGAGACCCAGTACTTC.

This clone was recorded once. This chain uses TRBV5-4 with TRBJ1-4; a weak D match, TRBD1 (6 bases). The germline gives CDR1 SGHNT, CDR2 YYREEE (reference sequence). The V and J ends lost 1 base and 3 bases respectively, with 7 bases between them. The CDR3 extends over 14 amino acids. In nucleotides, the CDR3 is TGTGCCAGCAGCTTGCGGGGGCCTAATGAAAAACTGTTTTTT. It translates to CASSLRGPNEKLFF.

Only a few counts were recorded for this clone. Distinct nucleotide sequences in the sample also encode this CDR3. The genes are TRBV14 and TRBJ1-1; D not resolved. The V end lost 2 bases, the J end lost 3 bases, and 7 bases lay between the germline ends. The CDR3 has 13 residues. CDR1 SGHDN and CDR2 FVKESK come from the germline V gene. For the CDR3, the DNA is TGTGCCAGCAGCCAATTTTTAGACACTGAAGCTTTCTTT. Translation gives CASSQFLDTEAFF.

This chain links TRBV28 with TRBJ1-2; no definite D call. There are 13 residues in the CDR3. The germline CDR1 and CDR2 sequences are MDHEN and SYDVKM. V was clipped by 5 bases and J by 8 bases, with 15 bases between them. CDR3 DNA: TGTGCCAGCAGTCAACAGTTGATTTCCGGCTACACCTTC. Protein product: CASSQQLISGYTF.

DNA for the CDR3: TGTGCCTGGAACCTAGCGGGTGATACGCAGTATTTT. Encoded protein: CAWNLAGDTQYF. The J gene is TRBJ2-3, the V gene TRBV30; 8 nucleotides match TRBD2. Germline trimming cut 4 bases from V and 6 bases from J; bases unmatched to any gene: 3. CDR1 is GTSNPN and CDR2 is SVGIG in the germline V gene (reference sequence). The CDR3 length is 12 residues.

This clone was counted only a few times. The chain uses TRBV10-3 and TRBJ1-2; 7 bases fit TRBD1. The J segment lost 8 bases and the V segment lost 6 bases, leaving 15 bases of the junction unmatched. There are 15 residues in the CDR3. CDR1 is ENHRY and CDR2 is SYGVKD in the germline V gene. The chain's CDR3 is CAIRSGTATLEGYTF. Here the CDR3 DNA reads TGTGCCATCAGATCCGGGACAGCCACGTTGGAGGGCTACACCTTC.

The chain links TRBV10-3 to TRBJ1-5; D is uncertain. The CDR3 consists of 15 residues. V was pared by 3 bases and J by 0 bases, with 9 bases between. Germline V gene lookup returns CDR1 ENHRY and CDR2 SYGVKD. The CDR3 here is CAISETDDSNQPQHF. DNA for the CDR3: TGTGCCATCAGTGAAACGGATGATAGCAATCAGCCCCAGCATTTT.

The sample holds one count of this clone. The chain recombines TRBV28 with TRBJ1-5; TRBD1 matches 7 bases. The V gene end was trimmed by 4 bases and the J gene end by 11 bases; junction bases not matched to a gene: 8. The CDR3 has 13 amino acids. Germline V gives CDR1 MDHEN, CDR2 SYDVKM. CDR3 residues: CASSSTGVGTQHF. The CDR3, as DNA: TGTGCCAGCAGTTCTACAGGGGTAGGGACCCAGCATTTT.

This sequence joins TRBV30 and TRBJ2-2; a weak D match, TRBD2 (5 bases). The length of the CDR3 is 12 residues. With 4 bases removed from V and 5 bases from J, the gap between germline ends came to 8 bases. CDR1 and CDR2 (germline): GTSNPN, SVGIG (reference sequence). The CDR3 sequence: CAWKRGTGELFF. CDR3 coding DNA: TGTGCCTGGAAACGGGGAACCGGGGAGCTGTTTTTT.

J is TRBJ2-3 and V is TRBV4-1, with D unresolved. The CDR3 is made up of 13 amino acids. CDR1 MGHRA and CDR2 YSYEKL come from the germline V gene. The germline V and J ends were trimmed by 3 bases and 4 bases, with 8 bases remaining between them. Here the CDR3 reads CASSHGFPDTQYF. As DNA, the CDR3 is TGCGCCAGCAGCCATGGGTTTCCAGATACGCAGTATTTT.

The J gene is TRBJ2-3, the V gene TRBV13, with 12 bases matching TRBD2. The CDR3 totals 16 residues. The ends lost 3 bases at V and 4 bases at J; junction bases unmatched: 5. The germline CDR1 and CDR2 sequences are PRHDT and FYEKMQ (reference sequence). CDR3: CASSFQLAGGADTQYF. In DNA form, the CDR3 reads TGTGCCAGCAGCTTTCAACTAGCGGGAGGAGCAGATACGCAGTATTTT.